The table lists the clone carrying this TCR beta chain with a few counts. Its antigen is unidentified. There are 14 residues in the CDR3. With V trimmed by 3 bases and J by 7 bases, 8 bases remained unmatched. The V gene's germline CDR1 is SGHAT and CDR2 FQNNGV. The PCR used 60 Vbeta and 13 Jbeta primers. Only in-frame clones appear in the TCRdb table, and some are missing; sequencing was by immunoSEQ multiplex PCR. The sample has approximately 210,000 clones, 77% seen once. This sample was included in a study of cytomegalovirus exposure and HLA in healthy donors. General observations from the study: A previous analysis found most TCR beta V segments productive roughly 87% or roughly 30% of the time. Researchers reported in a later analysis that a missense DCLRE1C variant was tied to TCR beta V- and J-gene trimming. A reported reduction in N-insertions relative to the approximately 600-donor mean was seen in an Asian-associated ancestry cluster in a later analysis.

V gene TRBV11-2 combines with J gene TRBJ1-2; 7 bases agree with TRBD1. This receptor was taken from a woman in her twenties or thirties in good health and CMV-seropositive. Sequenced: PBMCs. DNA for the CDR3: TGTGCCAGCAGCTTCGGGGCAGGGGGATTTGGCTACACCTTC. Amino acid sequence: CASSFGAGGFGYTF.